The 29 T cell receptor beta chains presented below share a single source sample, sequenced in a study of cytomegalovirus exposure and HLA in healthy donors. Here immunoSEQ multiplex PCR was the method, and the copy in TCRdb shows in-frame clones only, minus some. The sample lists about 140,000 clones, around nine tenths seen once, with approximately 8% in the top ten. The sample comprised PBMCs. The receptor set was obtained from a young woman in good health and CMV-seropositive.

The chain recombines TRBV11-2 with TRBJ1-4; D call uncertain. Per germline, CDR1 SGHAT and CDR2 FQNNGV. The CDR3 sequence is 12 residues long. Trimming pared 2 bases from V and 8 bases from J, leaving 6 bases between. CDR3 loop: CASSLRREKLFF. The CDR3 DNA sequence: TGTGCCAGCAGCTTACGCAGAGAAAAACTGTTTTTT.

The chain recombines TRBV4-2 with TRBJ2-7; TRBD1 might be the D (5 bases). The length of the CDR3 is 14 residues. The germline V gene encodes CDR1 LGHNA and CDR2 YNFKEQ. With 1 base removed from V and 0 bases from J, the gap between germline ends came to 7 bases. CDR3 protein: CASSQVQDSYEQYF. CDR3 DNA sequence: TGTGCCAGCAGCCAAGTACAGGACTCCTACGAGCAGTACTTC.

The CDR3 bases are TGTGCCAGCAGCGCCCGGCGGGGGGGCATGAACACTGAAGCTTTCTTT. Translated: CASSARRGGMNTEAFF. The chain is built from TRBV27 and TRBJ1-1; a weak D match, TRBD1 (6 bases). The CDR3 is 16 residues long. V lost 6 bases to trimming and J lost 0 bases, with 17 bases between them. Looked up from germline, CDR1 is MNHEY and CDR2 is SMNVEV (reference sequence).

The J gene is TRBJ2-3, the V gene TRBV7-3; TRBD2 aligns across 10 bases. The CDR3 is 16 amino acids. Germline lookup yields CDR1 SGHTA and CDR2 FQGTGA. The V segment lost 2 bases and the J segment 2 bases; nucleotides outside the gene matches: 4. CDR3 sequence (DNA): TGTGCCAGCAGCTTAGGAGCGGGGGGGCTCACAGATACGCAGTATTTT. Protein product: CASSLGAGGLTDTQYF.

V and J are TRBV5-4 and TRBJ1-4, with a possible D match to TRBD1 (6 bases). CDR3 length: 14 amino acids. Per germline, CDR1 SGHNT and CDR2 YYREEE (reference sequence). Deletions cut 4 bases from V and 4 bases from J, with 11 bases between. CDR3 in DNA: TGTGCCAGCAGCAACCTAGGGGGTAATGAAAAACTGTTTTTT. Its protein is CASSNLGGNEKLFF.

The genes are TRBV5-4 and TRBJ2-7; D possibly corresponds to TRBD2 (7 bases). The CDR3 totals 15 residues. Germline V gene sequence: CDR1 SGHNT, CDR2 YYREEE (reference sequence). The ends were cut back, 2 bases at V and 6 bases at J, with 18 bases in the middle. The CDR3 DNA is TGTGCCAGCAGCTTAGAAGGAGGGGGAGGGCTCGAGCAGTACTTC. This translates into CASSLEGGGGLEQYF.

The J gene is TRBJ1-2, the V gene TRBV15, with TRBD1 matching over 7 bases. After removal of 0 bases from V and 5 bases from J, the junction contained 6 bases not matched to a gene. Per the germline V gene, CDR1 is LNHNV and CDR2 is YYDKDF (reference sequence). The CDR3 has 15 amino acids. The CDR3 nucleotides are TGTGCCACCAGCAGAGATCAGGGGGGCGCGTATGGCTACACCTTC. The encoded protein is CATSRDQGGAYGYTF.

This clone was seen a single time. This rearrangement joins TRBV19 to TRBJ1-5, with TRBD1 as a possible D gene (5 bases). The CDR3 extends over 16 amino acids. CDR1 is LNHDA and CDR2 is SQIVND in the germline V gene (reference sequence). With 2 bases removed from V and 1 base from J, the gap between germline ends came to 12 bases. The CDR3 region is CASSILRGRSNQPQHF. CDR3 bases: TGTGCCAGTAGTATACTCCGGGGGAGAAGCAATCAGCCCCAGCATTTT.

V is TRBV6-1 and J is TRBJ2-7; 11 bases line up with TRBD1. The trim removed 10 bases at V and 3 bases at J, leaving 8 bases unmatched. The CDR3 runs 14 residues. Germline V lookup: CDR1 MNHNS, CDR2 SASEGT. The CDR3 loop is CATTPGTGGYEQYF. The CDR3 bases are TGTGCCACTACTCCCGGGACAGGGGGCTACGAGCAGTACTTC.

The rearrangement uses TRBV6-5 and TRBJ2-7, with D perhaps matching TRBD2 (6 bases). The germline CDR1 and CDR2 sequences are MNHEY and SVGAGI. CDR3 length: 13 residues. The germline V and J ends were trimmed by 5 bases and 5 bases, with 13 bases remaining between them. The DNA of the CDR3 is TGTGCCAGCAGTCCGACTAGTTTCCACGAGCAGTACTTC. It is translated as CASSPTSFHEQYF.

The chain is built from TRBV5-5 and TRBJ1-2, with D tentatively TRBD1 (6 bases). The CDR3 spans 15 residues. Germline V CDR1 and CDR2: SGHKS, YYEKEE (reference sequence). The ends were cut back, 1 base at V and 7 bases at J, with 17 bases in the middle. The CDR3: CASSLIAGVMGGYTF. The CDR3 coding sequence is TGTGCCAGCAGCTTGATCGCAGGGGTGATGGGTGGCTACACCTTC.

This chain joins TRBV19 and TRBJ1-5; 11 bases match TRBD1. V was pared by 6 bases and J by 7 bases, with 8 bases of the junction left unmatched. CDR3 length: 15 amino acids. Looked up from germline, CDR1 is LNHDA and CDR2 is SQIVND (reference sequence). CDR3 residues: CASRRGDRGTQPQHF. Written as DNA, the CDR3 is TGTGCCAGTAGACGGGGGGACAGGGGGACCCAGCCCCAGCATTTT.

The genes are TRBV28 and TRBJ2-7, with no clear D. V was trimmed by 7 bases and J by 4 bases, leaving 14 bases between them. The CDR3 spans 13 residues. Germline-derived CDR1 and CDR2 are MDHEN and SYDVKM. CDR3 nucleotide sequence: TGTGCCAGCAAGGCTTACAGCCGTTACGAGCAGTACTTC. Translation: CASKAYSRYEQYF.

V and J are TRBV6-1 and TRBJ2-1, with 11 bases aligning to TRBD2. The CDR3 sequence is 14 residues long. Germline V lookup: CDR1 MNHNS, CDR2 SASEGT. Unmatched junction bases numbered 11, after V lost 6 bases and J lost 13 bases. CDR3 sequence: CASRVSTSGERQFF. In DNA, the CDR3 is TGTGCCAGCAGGGTGTCGACTAGCGGGGAGAGACAGTTCTTC.

The chain links TRBV5-5 to TRBJ2-6; TRBD1 matches 8 bases. Germline loops: CDR1 SGHKS, CDR2 YYEKEE (reference sequence). J gave up 0 bases and V 4 bases, and 12 bases lay outside the gene matches. This CDR3 has 19 amino acids. The CDR3 nucleotides read TGTGCCAGCAGCGCAGGAAGGGGACAGGTGATCTCTGGGGCCAACGTCCTGACTTTC. Its translation: CASSAGRGQVISGANVLTF.

This sequence joins TRBV2 and TRBJ1-2, with TRBD1 identical over 8 bases. Germline assignment: CDR1 SNHLY and CDR2 FYNNEI. J gave up 8 bases and V 6 bases, and 11 bases lay outside the gene matches. This CDR3 spans 14 amino acids. CDR3 DNA: TGTGCCAGCAGATTCCCCCGGGACAGGAACGGCTACACCTTC. It translates to CASRFPRDRNGYTF.

The J gene is TRBJ2-2, the V gene TRBV4-1; D is uncertain. V gave up 4 bases and J gave up 6 bases, with 18 bases separating them. The germline V gene encodes CDR1 MGHRA and CDR2 YSYEKL. This CDR3 region has 16 residues. CDR3 region: CASSPASGIKSGELFF. The CDR3 DNA follows: TGCGCCAGCAGCCCAGCCTCAGGAATAAAATCCGGGGAGCTGTTTTTT.

The chain recombines TRBV5-1 with TRBJ1-6, with a tentative D call TRBD1 (6 bases). From germline, CDR1 is SGHRS and CDR2 YFSETQ. The CDR3 length is 15 residues. The V and J ends lost 0 bases and 8 bases respectively, with 12 bases between them. This CDR3 reads CASSLVGGLDSPLHF. CDR3 coding DNA: TGCGCCAGCAGCTTGGTGGGGGGGCTAGATTCACCCCTCCACTTT.

V and J are TRBV27 and TRBJ2-5; tentative D call: TRBD2 (5 bases). CDR3 size: 13 residues. Trimming took 1 base from V and 4 from J, leaving 7 bases between them. Germline CDR1 reads MNHEY; CDR2 reads SMNVEV (reference sequence). The CDR3 coding sequence is TGTGCCAGCAGTTTATTAAGCGGAGAGACCCAGTACTTC. Residues: CASSLLSGETQYF.

The rearrangement uses TRBV18 and TRBJ2-7, with TRBD1 matching over 7 bases. From germline, CDR1 is KGHSH and CDR2 LQKENI. The CDR3 is 13 residues long. Losses at the gene ends were 3 bases for V and 3 bases for J; bases not matched to a gene: 2. The CDR3 spells CASSPRDSYEQYF. The CDR3 DNA is TGTGCCAGCTCACCCCGGGACAGCTACGAGCAGTACTTC.

This clone appeared a few times. The rearrangement joins TRBV7-9 to TRBJ1-6; 9 bases line up with TRBD1. Per germline, CDR1 SEHNR and CDR2 FQNEAQ (reference sequence). V dropped 7 bases and J dropped 8; count of bases not matched to a gene: 9. CDR3 length: 15 residues. The CDR3, as DNA: TGTGCCAGCATCCCCCAGGGACAGGGCGATTCACCCCTCCACTTT. Translation: CASIPQGQGDSPLHF.

The V and J genes are TRBV19 and TRBJ1-2; weak D call: TRBD1 (5 bases). Germline V lookup: CDR1 LNHDA, CDR2 SQIVND (reference sequence). The V gene lost 6 bases and the J gene lost 4 bases, with 18 bases spanning the gap. CDR3 length equals 15 residues. CDR3: CASSPSGESGYGYTF. Written as DNA, the CDR3 is TGTGCCAGTAGCCCTTCGGGGGAGTCGGGCTATGGCTACACCTTC.

This chain links TRBV7-9 with TRBJ1-3, with D maybe TRBD1 (5 bases). The CDR3 spans 18 residues. CDR1 is SEHNR and CDR2 is FQNEAQ in the germline V gene (reference sequence). Trimming removed 0 bases from V and 0 bases from J, with 15 bases in between. CDR3 region: CASSLAGTGDASGNTIYF. CDR3 coding DNA: TGTGCCAGCAGCTTAGCGGGGACGGGGGATGCCTCTGGAAACACCATATATTTT.

The rearrangement links TRBV6-5 to TRBJ2-1; D is undetermined. Trimming took off 5 bases at V and 10 bases at J, with 6 bases between the two ends. CDR3 size: 10 residues. In germline, CDR1 is MNHEY, CDR2 SVGAGI. CDR3 nucleotides: TGTGCCAGCAGTCAGGTCGAGCAGTTCTTC. It yields the protein CASSQVEQFF.

The chain employs TRBV5-1 and TRBJ2-6; D gene ambiguous. The V gene lost 0 bases and the J gene lost 1 base, with 11 bases spanning the gap. This CDR3 is built from 17 residues. Germline CDR1 reads SGHRS; CDR2 reads YFSETQ. CDR3 in DNA: TGCGCCAGCAGCTTGGGAGGCGCCCGATCTGGGGCCAACGTCCTGACTTTC. It translates to CASSLGGARSGANVLTF.

The chain recombines TRBV5-1 with TRBJ1-1; 7 nucleotides align to TRBD1. The V gene end was trimmed by 5 bases and the J gene end by 4 bases; junction bases not matched to a gene: 11. The CDR3 is made up of 15 amino acids. Germline V gene data show CDR1 as SGHRS and CDR2 as YFSETQ. The CDR3 region has the DNA TGCGCCAGCAGAGAGGAAAAGGGGGCGAGCACTGAAGCTTTCTTT. It translates to CASREEKGASTEAFF. Drawing the rest from reference TRBV5-1 and TRBJ1-1, the complete variable domain is KAGVTQTPRYLIKTRGQQVTLSCSPISGHRSVSWYQQTPGQGLQFLFEYFSETQRNKGNFPGRFSGRQFSNSRSEMNVSTLELGDSALYLCASREEKGASTEAFFGQGTRLTVV.

This chain connects TRBV19 to TRBJ2-2; 11 nucleotides line up with TRBD1. Germline CDR1 is LNHDA and CDR2 is SQIVND (reference sequence). Trimming cost V 7 bases and J 6 bases; bases outside gene matches: 4. The CDR3 extends over 14 amino acids. CDR3 nucleotide sequence: TGTGCCAGTAAGCTGGGACAGGGGGCCGGGGAGCTGTTTTTT. This encodes CASKLGQGAGELFF.

V is TRBV9 and J is TRBJ2-2; D is undetermined. V gave up 4 bases and J gave up 2 bases, with 3 bases separating them. The CDR3 length is 12 residues. The germline CDR1 and CDR2 sequences are SGDLS and YYNGEE. This CDR3 is CASSPNTGELFF. CDR3 nucleotides: TGTGCCAGCAGCCCTAACACCGGGGAGCTGTTTTTT.

The V gene is TRBV7-9, the J gene TRBJ1-2; TRBD1 agrees at 9 bases. Germline CDR1 SEHNR, CDR2 FQNEAQ (reference sequence). The trim removed 2 bases at V and 6 bases at J, leaving 4 bases unmatched. CDR3 length: 14 amino acids. The DNA of the CDR3 is TGTGCCAGCAGCTTATACAGGGGGCTGGATGGCTACACCTTC. This codes for CASSLYRGLDGYTF.